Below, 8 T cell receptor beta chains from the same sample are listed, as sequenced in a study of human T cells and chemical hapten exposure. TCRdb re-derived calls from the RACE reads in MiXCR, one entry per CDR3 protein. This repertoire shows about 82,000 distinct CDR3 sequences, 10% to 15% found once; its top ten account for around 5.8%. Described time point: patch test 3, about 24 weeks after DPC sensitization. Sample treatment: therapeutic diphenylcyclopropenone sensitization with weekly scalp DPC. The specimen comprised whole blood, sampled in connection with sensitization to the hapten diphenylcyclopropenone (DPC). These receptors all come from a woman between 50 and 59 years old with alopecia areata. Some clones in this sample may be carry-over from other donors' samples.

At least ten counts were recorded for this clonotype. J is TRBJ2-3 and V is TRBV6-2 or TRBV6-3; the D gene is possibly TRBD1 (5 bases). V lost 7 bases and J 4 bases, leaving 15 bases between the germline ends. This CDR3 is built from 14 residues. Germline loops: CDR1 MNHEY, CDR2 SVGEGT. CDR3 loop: CASKGQGAADTQYF. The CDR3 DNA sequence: TGTGCCAGCAAAGGGCAGGGCGCGGCAGATACGCAGTATTTT.

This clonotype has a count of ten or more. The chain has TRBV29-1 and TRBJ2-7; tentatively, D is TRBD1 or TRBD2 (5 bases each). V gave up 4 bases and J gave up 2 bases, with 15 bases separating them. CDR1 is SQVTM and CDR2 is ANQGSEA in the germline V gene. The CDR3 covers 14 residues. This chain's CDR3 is CSVVGGGDPYEQYF. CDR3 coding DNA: TGCAGCGTTGTAGGAGGTGGGGACCCCTACGAGCAGTACTTC.

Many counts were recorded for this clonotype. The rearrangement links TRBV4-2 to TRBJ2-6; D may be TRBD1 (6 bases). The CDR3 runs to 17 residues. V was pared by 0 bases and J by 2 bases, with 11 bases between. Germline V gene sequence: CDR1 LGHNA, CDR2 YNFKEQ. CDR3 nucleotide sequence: TGTGCCAGCAGCCAAGATGGGGCAGGGGCTGGGGCCAACGTCCTGACTTTC. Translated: CASSQDGAGAGANVLTF.

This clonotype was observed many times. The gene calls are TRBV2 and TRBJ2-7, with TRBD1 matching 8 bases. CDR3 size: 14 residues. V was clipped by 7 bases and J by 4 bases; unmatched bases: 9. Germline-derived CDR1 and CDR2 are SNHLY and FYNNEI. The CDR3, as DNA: TGTGCCAGCAACCCCGGTACAGGGGGTTACGAGCAGTACTTC. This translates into CASNPGTGGYEQYF.

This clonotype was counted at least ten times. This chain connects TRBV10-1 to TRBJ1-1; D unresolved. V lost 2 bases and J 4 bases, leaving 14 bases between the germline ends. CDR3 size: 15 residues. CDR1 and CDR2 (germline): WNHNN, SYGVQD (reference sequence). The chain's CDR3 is CASSEQATGITEAFF. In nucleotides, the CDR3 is TGCGCCAGCAGTGAGCAGGCTACCGGTATCACTGAAGCTTTCTTT.

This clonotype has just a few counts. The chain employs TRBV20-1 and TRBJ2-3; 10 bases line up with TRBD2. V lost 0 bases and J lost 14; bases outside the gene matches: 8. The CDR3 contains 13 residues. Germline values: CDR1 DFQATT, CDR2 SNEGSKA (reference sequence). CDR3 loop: CSARDPGLALVYF. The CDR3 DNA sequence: TGCAGTGCTAGAGATCCGGGACTAGCGTTGGTGTATTTT.

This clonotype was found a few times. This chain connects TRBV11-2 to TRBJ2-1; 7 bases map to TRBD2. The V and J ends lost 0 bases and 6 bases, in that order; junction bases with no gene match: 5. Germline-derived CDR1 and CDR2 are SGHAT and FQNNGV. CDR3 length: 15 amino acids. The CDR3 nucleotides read TGTGCCAGCAGCTTAGAACGCGGGAGAACCAATGAGCAGTTCTTC. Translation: CASSLERGRTNEQFF. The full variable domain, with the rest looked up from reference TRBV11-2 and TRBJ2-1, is EAGVAQSPRYKIIEKRQSVAFWCNPISGHATLYWYQQILGQGPKLLIQFQNNGVVDDSQLPKDRFSAERLKGVDSTLKIQPAKLEDSAVYLCASSLERGRTNEQFFGPGTRLTVL.

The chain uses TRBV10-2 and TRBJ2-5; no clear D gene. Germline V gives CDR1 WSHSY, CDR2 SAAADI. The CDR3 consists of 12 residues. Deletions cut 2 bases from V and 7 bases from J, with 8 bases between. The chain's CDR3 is CASSESWGTQYF. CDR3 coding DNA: TGCGCCAGCAGTGAGAGCTGGGGGACCCAGTACTTC.